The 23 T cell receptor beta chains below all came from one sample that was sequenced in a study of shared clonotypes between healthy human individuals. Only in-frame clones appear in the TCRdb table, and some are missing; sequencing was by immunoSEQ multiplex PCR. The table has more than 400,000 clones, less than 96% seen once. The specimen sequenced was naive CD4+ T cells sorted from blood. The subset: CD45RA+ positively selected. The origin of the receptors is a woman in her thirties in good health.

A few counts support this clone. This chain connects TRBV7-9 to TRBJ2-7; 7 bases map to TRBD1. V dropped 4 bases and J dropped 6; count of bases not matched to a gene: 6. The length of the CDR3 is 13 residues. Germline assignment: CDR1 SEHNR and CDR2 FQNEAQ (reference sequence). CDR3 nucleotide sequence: TGTGCCAGCAGCTCGGGACAGTTCTTCGAGCAGTACTTC. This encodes CASSSGQFFEQYF.

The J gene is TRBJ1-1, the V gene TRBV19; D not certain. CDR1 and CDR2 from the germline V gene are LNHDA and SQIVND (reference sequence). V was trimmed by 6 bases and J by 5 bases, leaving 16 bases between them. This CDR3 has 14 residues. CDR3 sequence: CASRPGFQGTEAFF. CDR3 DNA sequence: TGTGCCAGTAGGCCTGGATTTCAAGGAACTGAAGCTTTCTTT. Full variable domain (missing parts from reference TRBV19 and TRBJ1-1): DGGITQSPKYLFRKEGQNVTLSCEQNLNHDAMYWYRQDPGQGLRLIYYSQIVNDFQKGDIAEGYSVSREKKESFPLTVTSAQKNPTAFYLCASRPGFQGTEAFFGQGTRLTVV.

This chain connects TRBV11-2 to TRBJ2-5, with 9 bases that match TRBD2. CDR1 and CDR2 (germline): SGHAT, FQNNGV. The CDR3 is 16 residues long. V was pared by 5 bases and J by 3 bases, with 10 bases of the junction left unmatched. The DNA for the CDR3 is TGTGCCAGCAGCCCCGGGGCTAGCGGGACCGAAGAGACCCAGTACTTC. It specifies CASSPGASGTEETQYF. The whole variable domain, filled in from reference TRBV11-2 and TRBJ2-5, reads EAGVAQSPRYKIIEKRQSVAFWCNPISGHATLYWYQQILGQGPKLLIQFQNNGVVDDSQLPKDRFSAERLKGVDSTLKIQPAKLEDSAVYLCASSPGASGTEETQYFGPGTRLLVL.

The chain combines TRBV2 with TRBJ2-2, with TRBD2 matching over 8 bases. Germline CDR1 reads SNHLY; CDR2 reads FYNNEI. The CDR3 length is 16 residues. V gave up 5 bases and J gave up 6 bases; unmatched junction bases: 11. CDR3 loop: CASSTPGLGRAGELFF. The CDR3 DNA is TGTGCCAGCAGTACCCCGGGACTAGGAAGGGCCGGGGAGCTGTTTTTT.

The CDR3 nucleotides read TGTGCCAGCAGTAACCCCGGGACAGGGTTCCACGAGCAGTACTTC. It yields the protein CASSNPGTGFHEQYF. This chain links TRBV28 with TRBJ2-7; 9 nucleotides match TRBD1. Germline CDR1 MDHEN, CDR2 SYDVKM. V shed 5 bases, J shed 5 bases, and the junction held 10 bases outside the gene matches. The CDR3 runs to 15 residues.

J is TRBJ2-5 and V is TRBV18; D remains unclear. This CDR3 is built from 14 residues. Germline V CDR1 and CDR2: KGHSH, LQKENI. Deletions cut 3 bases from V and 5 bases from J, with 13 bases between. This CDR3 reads CASSPLDAEETQYF. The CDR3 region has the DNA TGTGCCAGCTCACCGTTGGACGCGGAGGAGACCCAGTACTTC.

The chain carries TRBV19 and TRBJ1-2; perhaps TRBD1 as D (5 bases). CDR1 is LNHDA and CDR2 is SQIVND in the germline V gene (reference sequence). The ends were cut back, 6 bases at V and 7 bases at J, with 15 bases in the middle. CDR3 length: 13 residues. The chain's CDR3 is CASSQGLERGYTF. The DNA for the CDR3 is TGTGCCAGTAGCCAGGGCCTCGAACGTGGCTACACCTTC.

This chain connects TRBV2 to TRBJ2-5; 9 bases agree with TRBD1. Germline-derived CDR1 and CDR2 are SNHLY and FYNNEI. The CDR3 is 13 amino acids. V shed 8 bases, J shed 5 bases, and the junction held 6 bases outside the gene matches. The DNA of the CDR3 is TGTGCCAGCGGGGGACAGGGAGGGGAGACCCAGTACTTC. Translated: CASGGQGGETQYF. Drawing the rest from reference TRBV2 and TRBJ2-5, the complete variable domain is EPEVTQTPSHQVTQMGQEVILRCVPISNHLYFYWYRQILGQKVEFLVSFYNNEISEKSEIFDDQFSVERPDGSNFTLKIRSTKLEDSAMYFCASGGQGGETQYFGPGTRLLVL.

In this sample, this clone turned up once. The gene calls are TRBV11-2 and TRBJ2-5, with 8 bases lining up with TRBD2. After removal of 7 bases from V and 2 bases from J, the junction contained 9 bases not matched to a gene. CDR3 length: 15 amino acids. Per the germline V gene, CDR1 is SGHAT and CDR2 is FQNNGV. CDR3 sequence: CASTSIRGGQETQYF. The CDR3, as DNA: TGTGCCAGCACCTCCATACGGGGGGGGCAAGAGACCCAGTACTTC.

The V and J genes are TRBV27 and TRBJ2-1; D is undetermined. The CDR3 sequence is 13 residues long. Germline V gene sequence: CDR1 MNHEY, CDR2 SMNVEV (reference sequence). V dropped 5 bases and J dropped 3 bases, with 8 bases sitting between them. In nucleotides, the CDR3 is TGTGCCAGCAGTAGCAGTGACTACAATGAGCAGTTCTTC. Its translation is CASSSSDYNEQFF.

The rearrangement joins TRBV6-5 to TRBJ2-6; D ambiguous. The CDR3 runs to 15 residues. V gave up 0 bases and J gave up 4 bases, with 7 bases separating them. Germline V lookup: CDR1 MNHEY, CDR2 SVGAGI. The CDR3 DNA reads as TGTGCCAGCAGTTACTCTATTTTGGGGGCCAACGTCCTGACTTTC. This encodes CASSYSILGANVLTF.

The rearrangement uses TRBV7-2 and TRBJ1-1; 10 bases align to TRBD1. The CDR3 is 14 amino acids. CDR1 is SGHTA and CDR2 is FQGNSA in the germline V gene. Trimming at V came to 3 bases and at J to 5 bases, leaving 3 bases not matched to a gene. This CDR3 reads CASSFGQGGTEAFF. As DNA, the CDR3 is TGTGCCAGCAGCTTCGGACAGGGGGGAACTGAAGCTTTCTTT.

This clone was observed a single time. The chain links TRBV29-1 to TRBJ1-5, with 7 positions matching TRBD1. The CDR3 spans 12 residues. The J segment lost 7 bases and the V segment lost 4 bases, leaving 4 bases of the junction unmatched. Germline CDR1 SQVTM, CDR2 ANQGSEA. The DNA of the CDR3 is TGCAGCGTTGGGCAGGGGGGACAGCCCCAGCATTTT. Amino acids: CSVGQGGQPQHF.

The CDR3 region has the DNA TGTGCCAGCAGTGACAACGACTACACAGATACGCAGTATTTT. It specifies CASSDNDYTDTQYF. V usage is TRBV6-5 and J usage is TRBJ2-3, with D possibly matching TRBD2 (5 bases). This CDR3 is 14 amino acids long. Trimming removed 5 bases from V and 2 bases from J, with 11 bases in between. Per the germline V gene, CDR1 is MNHEY and CDR2 is SVGAGI.

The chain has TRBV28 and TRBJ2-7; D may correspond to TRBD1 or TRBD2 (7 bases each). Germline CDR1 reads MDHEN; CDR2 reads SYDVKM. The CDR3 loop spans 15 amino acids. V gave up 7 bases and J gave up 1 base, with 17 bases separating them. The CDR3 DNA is TGTGCCAGCACCTCGACAGGGAGGGTTTCCTACGAGCAGTACTTC. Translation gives CASTSTGRVSYEQYF.

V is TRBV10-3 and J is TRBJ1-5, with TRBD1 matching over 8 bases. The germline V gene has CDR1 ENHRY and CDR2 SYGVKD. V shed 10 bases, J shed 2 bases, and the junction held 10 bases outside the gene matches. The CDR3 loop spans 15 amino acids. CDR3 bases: TGTGCCACCTCGGGACAGGTCGGTGGCAATCAGCCCCAGCATTTT. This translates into CATSGQVGGNQPQHF.

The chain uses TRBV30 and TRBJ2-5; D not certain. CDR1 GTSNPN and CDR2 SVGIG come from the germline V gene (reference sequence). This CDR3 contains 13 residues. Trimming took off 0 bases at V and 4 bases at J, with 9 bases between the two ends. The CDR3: CAWSVVAAETQYF. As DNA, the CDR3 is TGTGCCTGGAGTGTGGTAGCCGCAGAGACCCAGTACTTC.

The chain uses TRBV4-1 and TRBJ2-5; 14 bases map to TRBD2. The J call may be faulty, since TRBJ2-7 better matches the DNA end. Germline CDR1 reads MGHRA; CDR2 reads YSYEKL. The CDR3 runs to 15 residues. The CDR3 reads CASSQGLAGVYEQYF. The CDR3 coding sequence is TGCGCCAGCAGCCAGGGACTAGCGGGAGTTTACGAGCAGTACTTC.

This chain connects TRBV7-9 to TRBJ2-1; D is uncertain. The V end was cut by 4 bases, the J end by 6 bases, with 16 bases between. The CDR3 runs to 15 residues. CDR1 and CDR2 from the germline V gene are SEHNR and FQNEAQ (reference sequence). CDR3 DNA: TGTGCCAGCAGCTCGCGACCAGTTGTAATCAATGAGCAGTTCTTC. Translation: CASSSRPVVINEQFF.

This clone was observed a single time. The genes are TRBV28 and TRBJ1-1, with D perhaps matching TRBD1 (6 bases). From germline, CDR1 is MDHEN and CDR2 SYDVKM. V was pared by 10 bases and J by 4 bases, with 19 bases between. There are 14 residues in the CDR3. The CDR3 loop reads CATLYPGAITEAFF. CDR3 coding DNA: TGTGCCACTCTATACCCAGGGGCGATCACTGAAGCTTTCTTT.

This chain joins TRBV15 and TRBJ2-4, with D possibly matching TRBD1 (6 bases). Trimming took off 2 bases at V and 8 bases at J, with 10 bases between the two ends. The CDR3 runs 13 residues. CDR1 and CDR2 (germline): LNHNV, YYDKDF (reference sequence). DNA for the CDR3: TGTGCCACCAGCAGACCGACAGGTGACATTCAGTACTTC. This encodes CATSRPTGDIQYF.

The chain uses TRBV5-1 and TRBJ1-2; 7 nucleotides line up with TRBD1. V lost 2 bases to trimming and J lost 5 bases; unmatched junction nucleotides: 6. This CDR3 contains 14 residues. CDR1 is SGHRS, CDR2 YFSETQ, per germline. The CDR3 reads CASSLTGEVYGYTF. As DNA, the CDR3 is TGCGCCAGCAGCTTAACAGGGGAGGTGTATGGCTACACCTTC.

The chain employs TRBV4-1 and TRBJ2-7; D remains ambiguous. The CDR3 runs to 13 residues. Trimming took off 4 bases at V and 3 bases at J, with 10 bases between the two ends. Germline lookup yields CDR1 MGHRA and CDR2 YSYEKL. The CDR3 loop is CASSPLRHYEQYF. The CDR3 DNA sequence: TGCGCCAGCAGCCCGCTTAGACACTACGAGCAGTACTTC.